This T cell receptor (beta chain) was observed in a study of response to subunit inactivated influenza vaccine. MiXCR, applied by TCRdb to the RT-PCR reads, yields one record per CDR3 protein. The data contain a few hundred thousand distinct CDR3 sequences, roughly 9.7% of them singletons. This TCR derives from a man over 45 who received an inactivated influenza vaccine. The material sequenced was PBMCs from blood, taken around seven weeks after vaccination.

CDR3 sequence: CASSFGAGGRGTEAFF. The CDR3 bases are TGTGCCAGCAGTTTTGGGGCAGGGGGTAGGGGCACTGAAGCTTTCTTT. The chain combines TRBV6-5 with TRBJ1-1; 7 bases fit TRBD1. CDR1 is MNHEY, CDR2 SVGAGI, per germline. J lost 4 bases, V lost 4 bases, and 12 bases had no gene match. The length of the CDR3 is 16 residues.